The rows below give T cell receptor beta chains drawn from one sample of a study of blood T cell repertoires in COVID-19. Generated by immunoSEQ multiplex PCR, the TCRdb table keeps only in-frame clones and is missing some. The sample holds roughly 400,000 clones, roughly 86% seen once. Sequenced: PBMCs or T cells enriched from blood (not recorded which). Receptors were obtained from a woman aged 40 to 50 with acute COVID-19. Both conserved end residues are part of each CDR3. D genes are given only for firm matches. Expanded clones get a size class; other rows say once, few or many, or leave the size out.

>TRBJ2-3|TRBV13|.|TRBD2
CASSLGSSGSTDTQYF
TGTGCCAGCAGCTTAGGCTCTAGCGGCTCCACAGATACGCAGTATTTT
>TRBJ1-4|TRBV18|.|TRBD1
CASSPQKGATGEKLFF
TGTGCCAGCTCACCGCAAAAGGGGGCGACAGGAGAAAAACTGTTTTTT
>TRBJ2-5|TRBV11-2|.|.
CASSYVPGVQETQYF
TGTGCCAGCAGCTATGTTCCAGGGGTCCAAGAGACCCAGTACTTC
>TRBJ1-2|TRBV5-6|.|.
CASSSSLGGGNYGYTF
TGTGCCAGCAGCTCTAGTCTCGGGGGTGGTAACTATGGCTACACCTTC
>TRBJ2-3|TRBV29-1|.|TRBD2
CSVEFGGADTQYF
TGCAGCGTTGAATTTGGGGGGGCAGATACGCAGTATTTT
>TRBJ2-3|TRBV6-5|.|TRBD1
CASRGQGGNTQYF
TGTGCCAGCAGGGGACAGGGTGGGAATACGCAGTATTTT
>TRBJ1-1|TRBV4-1|.|TRBD1
CASSYSDRGFTEAFF
TGCGCCAGCAGCTATTCAGACAGGGGGTTCACTGAAGCTTTCTTT
>TRBJ2-2|TRBV7-9|.|TRBD1
CASSPRRTGDTGELFF
TGTGCCAGCAGCCCACGGAGGACAGGGGACACCGGGGAGCTGTTTTTT
>TRBJ1-2|TRBV2|.|TRBD1
CASSERGGSYGYTF
TGTGCCAGCAGTGAGCGAGGGGGCAGCTATGGCTACACCTTC
>TRBJ2-2|TRBV11-2|.|.
CASSLRGVVDTGELFF
TGTGCCAGCAGCTTAAGGGGTGTGGTAGACACCGGGGAGCTGTTTTTT
>TRBJ1-2|TRBV5-1|.|TRBD1
CASSGAGTAYGYTF
TGCGCCAGCAGCGGAGCCGGGACAGCCTATGGCTACACCTTC
>TRBJ2-1|TRBV5-4|.|TRBD2
CASSWDRGLAGGEQFF
TGTGCCAGCAGCTGGGACCGAGGACTAGCGGGGGGAGAGCAGTTCTTC
>TRBJ2-7|TRBV9|.|.
CASSVGVAANYEQYF
TGTGCCAGCAGCGTAGGTGTGGCGGCAAACTACGAGCAGTACTTC
>TRBJ1-6|TRBV12-3/TRBV12-4|.|.
CASSLDNSPLHF
TGTGCCAGCAGTCTCGATAATTCACCCCTCCACTTT
>TRBJ1-2|TRBV7-8|.|.
CASSYKAWEAVGYTF
TGTGCCAGCAGCTACAAAGCATGGGAGGCGGTCGGCTACACCTTC
>TRBJ1-5|TRBV7-6|.|TRBD1
CASSLGTGHLQPQHF
TGTGCCAGCAGTCTAGGGACAGGGCACCTTCAGCCCCAGCATTTT
>TRBJ2-3|TRBV5-6|.|.
CASSFLGRQRSTDTQYF
TGTGCCAGCAGCTTTCTGGGTCGGCAGCGCAGCACAGATACGCAGTATTTT
>TRBJ2-2|TRBV3-1/TRBV3-2|few|.
CASSQGGGEELFF
TGTGCCAGCAGCCAGGGTGGAGGTGAGGAGCTGTTTTTT
>TRBJ1-6|TRBV11-2|.|TRBD1
CASTPGRGPDSPLHF
TGTGCCAGCACCCCCGGCAGGGGGCCAGATTCACCCCTCCACTTT
>TRBJ1-1|TRBV5-1|.|.
CASSLGGEAFF
TGCGCCAGCAGCTTGGGAGGGGAAGCTTTCTTT
>TRBJ1-2|TRBV18|.|.
CASSLDSNYGYTF
TGTGCCAGCTCACTGGACAGCAACTATGGCTACACCTTC
>TRBJ2-1|TRBV9|.|TRBD2
CASSARLAGGNNEQFF
TGTGCCAGCAGCGCCCGACTAGCGGGGGGGAACAATGAGCAGTTCTTC
>TRBJ1-2|TRBV28|.|.
CASSLAGAGYTF
TGTGCCAGCAGTTTGGCAGGGGCTGGCTACACCTTC
>TRBJ1-6|TRBV19|.|.
CASSIDRVSSPLHF
TGTGCCAGTAGTATAGATCGAGTCTCATCACCCCTCCACTTT
>TRBJ2-1|TRBV7-8|.|TRBD1
CASSFDRGPYNEQFF
TGTGCCAGCAGCTTTGACAGGGGCCCCTACAATGAGCAGTTCTTC
>TRBJ2-2|TRBV12-5|.|.
CASGLVKSGSGELFF
TGTGCTAGTGGTTTGGTAAAGTCCGGGAGCGGGGAGCTGTTTTTT
>TRBJ1-1|TRBV5-4|.|TRBD1
CASSLDRGGTEAFF
TGTGCCAGCAGCCTCGACAGGGGGGGCACTGAAGCTTTCTTT
>TRBJ2-2|TRBV24-1|.|.
CATSGPGTPLNTGELFF
TGTGCCACCAGTGGTCCCGGGACACCTCTGAACACCGGGGAGCTGTTTTTT
>TRBJ2-5|TRBV5-6|.|.
CASSLARPVGYQETQYF
TGTGCCAGCAGCTTGGCCAGGCCGGTCGGTTATCAAGAGACCCAGTACTTC
>TRBJ1-1|TRBV7-8|.|.
CASSGANRVNTEAFF
TGTGCCAGCAGCGGAGCGAACAGGGTGAACACTGAAGCTTTCTTT
>TRBJ2-1|TRBV11-2|once|TRBD2
CASSSGTSTGEQFF
TGTGCCAGCAGCTCCGGGACTAGCACCGGTGAGCAGTTCTTC
>TRBJ2-7|TRBV9|.|TRBD2
CASSPRTSGAHEQYF
TGTGCCAGCAGCCCCCGGACTAGCGGGGCCCACGAGCAGTACTTC
>TRBJ1-5|TRBV28|.|TRBD1
CASRTDTWTGKKGNQPQHF
TGTGCCAGCAGGACAGATACGTGGACAGGGAAGAAGGGCAATCAGCCCCAGCATTTT
>TRBJ1-4|TRBV4-2|.|.
CASSPSGGEKLFF
TGTGCCAGCAGCCCTAGCGGTGGTGAAAAACTGTTTTTT
>TRBJ2-1|TRBV29-1|few|.
CSVEGGVGNEQFF
TGCAGCGTTGAAGGCGGGGTAGGCAATGAGCAGTTCTTC
>TRBJ1-5|TRBV30|.|.
CAWSVGVGYSNQPQHF
TGTGCCTGGAGTGTAGGGGTAGGGTATAGCAATCAGCCCCAGCATTTT
>TRBJ1-6|TRBV19|once|.
CASSMGLAQGNSPLHF
TGTGCCAGTAGTATGGGGTTGGCTCAGGGGAATTCACCCCTCCACTTT
>TRBJ1-6|TRBV5-4|.|TRBD1
CASSKQGASYNSPLHF
TGTGCCAGCAGCAAACAGGGGGCCTCCTATAATTCACCCCTCCACTTT
>TRBJ2-7|TRBV5-1|.|TRBD1
CASSLVPGGSYEQYF
TGCGCCAGCAGCTTGGTCCCAGGGGGATCCTACGAGCAGTACTTC
>TRBJ2-2|TRBV9|.|.
CASSIPKWGGRTGELFF
TGTGCCAGCAGCATCCCGAAGTGGGGGGGCCGTACCGGGGAGCTGTTTTTT
>TRBJ1-1|TRBV29-1|.|.
CSVVTGHGEAFF
TGCAGCGTTGTTACAGGGCACGGTGAAGCTTTCTTT
>TRBJ2-3|TRBV29-1|.|TRBD1
CSVPQDRATDTQYF
TGCAGCGTCCCCCAGGACAGGGCCACAGATACGCAGTATTTT
>TRBJ2-2|TRBV20-1|.|TRBD2
CSASMGGRGELFF
TGCAGTGCTAGTATGGGGGGGAGAGGGGAGCTGTTTTTT
>TRBJ1-5|TRBV20-1|.|.
CSASTGGRQPQHF
TGCAGTGCTAGTACAGGAGGGCGTCAGCCCCAGCATTTT
>TRBJ1-2|TRBV19|.|TRBD1
CASSLGVGQVNYGYTF
TGTGCCAGTAGTTTAGGAGTGGGACAGGTCAACTATGGCTACACCTTC
>TRBJ1-1|TRBV4-1|.|.
CASSQVAVNTEAFF
TGCGCCAGCAGCCAAGTCGCAGTGAACACTGAAGCTTTCTTT
>TRBJ2-1|TRBV15|.|TRBD1
CATSKRQGNEQFF
TGTGCCACCAGCAAGAGACAGGGCAATGAGCAGTTCTTC
>TRBJ1-6|TRBV5-8|.|.
CASSARGNSPLHF
TGTGCCAGCAGCGCCCGGGGGAATTCACCCCTCCACTTT
>TRBJ2-5|TRBV7-9|.|TRBD2
CASSLAGRASGRQETQYF
TGTGCCAGCAGCTTAGCGGGTCGGGCTAGCGGGAGACAAGAGACCCAGTACTTC
>TRBJ2-2|TRBV4-1|few|TRBD1
CASSQFRTGGNTGELFF
TGCGCCAGCAGCCAATTCCGGACAGGGGGCAACACCGGGGAGCTGTTTTTT
>TRBJ1-1|TRBV6-5|.|.
CASSLKGQNTEAFF
TGTGCCAGCAGTCTAAAAGGACAGAACACTGAAGCTTTCTTT
>TRBJ2-6|TRBV5-1|.|.
CASSRQDGANVLTF
TGCGCCAGCAGCCGACAAGACGGGGCCAACGTCCTGACTTTC
>TRBJ1-1|TRBV5-1|once|.
CASSHETEAFF
TGCGCCAGCAGCCACGAGACTGAAGCTTTCTTT
>TRBJ2-5|TRBV5-1|.|.
CASSFFGTQETQYF
TGCGCCAGCAGCTTTTTCGGGACACAAGAGACCCAGTACTTC